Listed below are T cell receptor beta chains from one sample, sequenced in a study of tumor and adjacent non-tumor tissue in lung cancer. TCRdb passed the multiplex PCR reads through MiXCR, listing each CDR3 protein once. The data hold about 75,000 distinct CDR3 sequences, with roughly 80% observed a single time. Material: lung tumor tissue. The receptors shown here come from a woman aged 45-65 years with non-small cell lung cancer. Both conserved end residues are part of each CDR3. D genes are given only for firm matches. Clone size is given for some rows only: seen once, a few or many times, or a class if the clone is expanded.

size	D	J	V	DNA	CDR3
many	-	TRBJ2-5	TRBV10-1	TGCGCCAGCAGTGAGTCAGACGGGGCGGGAGAGACCCAGTACTTC	CASSESDGAGETQYF
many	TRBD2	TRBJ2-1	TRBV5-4	TGTGTCAGCAGCTTTAGCGGGAGTAATTACAATGAGCAGTTCTTC	CVSSFSGSNYNEQFF
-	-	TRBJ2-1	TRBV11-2	TGTGTCAGCAGCTTAGTTGGGAACAATGAGCAGTCCTTC	CVSSLVGNNEQSF
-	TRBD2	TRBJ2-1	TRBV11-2	TGTGCCAGCAGCTTATATTTTTCCTTAGCGGGAGAGGAGCAGTTCTTC	CASSLYFSLAGEEQFF
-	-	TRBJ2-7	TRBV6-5	TGTGCCAGCAGTTACAATCGGAGGGCACATGAGCAGTACTTC	CASSYNRRAHEQYF
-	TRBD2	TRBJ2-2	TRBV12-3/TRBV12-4	TGTGCCATCAGTCCCGGGACTAGTGGCGGCGGGGAGCTCTTTTTT	CAISPGTSGGGELFF
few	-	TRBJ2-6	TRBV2	TGTGCCAGCACCGAAGGGTTCGGGGTCAACGTCCTGACTTTC	CASTEGFGVNVLTF
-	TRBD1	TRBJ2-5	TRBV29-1	TGCAGCGTTGAGACAGGGAGAGAGACCCAGTGCTTC	CSVETGRETQCF
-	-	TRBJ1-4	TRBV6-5	TGTGCCAGCAGTTACTGGGGCGGCGATGGAGAAAAACTGTTTTTT	CASSYWGGDGEKLFF
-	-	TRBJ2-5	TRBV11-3	TGTGTCTGCAGCTTTGGTGTGGGGGAGGCCCAGTACTTC	CVCSFGVGEAQYF
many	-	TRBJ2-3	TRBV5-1	TGCGCCAGCAGCTTTAGGACTACCCGCACAGATACGCAGTATTTT	CASSFRTTRTDTQYF
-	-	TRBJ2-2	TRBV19	TGTGCCAGTATCCCGTCTGAGGGGATAAACACCGGGGAGCTGTTTTTT	CASIPSEGINTGELFF
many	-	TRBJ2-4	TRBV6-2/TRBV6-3	TGTGCCAGCAGCGCGGACGTACAGGGAAACATTCAGTACTTC	CASSADVQGNIQYF
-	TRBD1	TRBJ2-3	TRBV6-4	TGTGCCAGCAGTTCCGGGACAGGGGGTACAAATACGCAGTATTTT	CASSSGTGGTNTQYF
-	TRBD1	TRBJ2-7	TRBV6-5	TGTGCCAGCTGTCCGCTACAGGGGCCTCCGTTTATGCAGTACTTC	CASCPLQGPPFMQYF
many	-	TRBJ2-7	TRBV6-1	TGTGCCAGCAGTGCCGGGACTCCCTCTCGGAACGAGCAGTACTTC	CASSAGTPSRNEQYF
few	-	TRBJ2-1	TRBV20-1	TGCAGTGCTAGAGCGGATATAACACAGTTCTTC	CSARADITQFF
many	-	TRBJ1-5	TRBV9	TGTGCCAGCAGCGTAGGTATTGGGGATGACAGTTTCAATCAGCCCCAGCATTTT	CASSVGIGDDSFNQPQHF
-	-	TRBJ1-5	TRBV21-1	TGTGCCAGCAGCCCATGGGACAGCAATCAGCCCCAGCGTTTT	CASSPWDSNQPQRF
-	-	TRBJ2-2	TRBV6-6	TGTGCCAGCAGTTACTCTGGGTCTATCGGGACGGTGAACTCCGGGGAGCTGTTTTTT	CASSYSGSIGTVNSGELFF
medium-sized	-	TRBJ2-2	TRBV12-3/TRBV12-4	TGTGCCAGCAGTTTGGACAAAAACACCGGGGAGCTGTTTTTT	CASSLDKNTGELFF
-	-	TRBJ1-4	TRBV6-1	TGTGCCATCGGGCCACATGAAAAACTGTTTTTT	CAIGPHEKLFF
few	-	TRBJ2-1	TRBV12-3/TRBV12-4	TGTGGCAGCAGTTTGGAACTAGTGACCTACAATGGGCAGTTCTTC	CGSSLELVTYNGQFF
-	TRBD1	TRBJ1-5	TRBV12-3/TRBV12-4	TGTGCCTGCAGTAATCGGACAGGCGGGAGTCAGCCCCAGCATTTT	CACSNRTGGSQPQHF
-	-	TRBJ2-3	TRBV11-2	TGTGCCAACACCTTAAATCGGGCAGATACGCAGTATTTT	CANTLNRADTQYF
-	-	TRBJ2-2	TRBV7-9	TGTACCAGCAGCTCCGGAACCTTCAACACCGGGGAGCTGTTTTTT	CTSSSGTFNTGELFF
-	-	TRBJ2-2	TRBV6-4	TGTGCCAGCAGTCCCATGGGGGTGGCGGTCGGGGAGCTGTTTTTT	CASSPMGVAVGELFF
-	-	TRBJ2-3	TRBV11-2	TGTGTCAGCAGCTTAGAATGGGCAGATACGCAGTATTTT	CVSSLEWADTQYF
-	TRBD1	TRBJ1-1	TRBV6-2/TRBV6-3	TGTGCCAGCATTTGCGGGAGACAGGGGGCGGACACTGAAGCTTTCTTT	CASICGRQGADTEAFF
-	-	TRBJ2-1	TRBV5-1	TGCACCAGCAGCCTTGGAATTACCGGGACACAGTACAATGAGCAGTTCTTC	CTSSLGITGTQYNEQFF
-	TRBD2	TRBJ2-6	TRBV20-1	TGCAGTGCTATACTAGACGGGGGGGTCAACGTCCTGACTTTC	CSAILDGGVNVLTF